This T cell receptor (beta chain) was recovered during a study of T cells after posttransplantation cyclophosphamide. Treatment was busulfan-fludarabine conditioning, a marrow graft, and cyclophosphamide on days +3 and +4. General observations from the study: Tissue-infiltrating T cells from skin or gut overlapped little with blood T cells. Donor-recipient repertoire similarity was low at 1-2 months, rising over year one. After PTCy, TRB diversity resembled that of CNI/methotrexate controls.

V lost 4 bases, J lost 8 bases, and 20 bases stayed unmatched. The CDR3 runs 18 residues. Germline V gene sequence: CDR1 SNHLY, CDR2 FYNNEI. Sequenced by immunoSEQ multiplex PCR; TCRdb stores in-frame clones only, minus some. The sample counts around 1,700 clones, none seen once; the ten largest own about 2.9%. By sample share, this clone is medium-sized. Its antigen is undetermined. This chain joins TRBV2 and TRBJ2-1; 7 positions match TRBD1. The receptor comes from a male patient aged 60-70 years who received an allogeneic stem cell transplant from an unrelated donor, was CMV-positive, and had acute and chronic GVHD. Some T cells here may be from the graft donor. The sequencing used PBMCs, collected about 400 days after allogeneic stem cell transplant with posttransplant cyclophosphamide. This CDR3 reads CASSADRASSPIMDEQFF. CDR3 bases: TGTGCCAGCAGTGCCGACAGGGCCTCCAGCCCGATTATGGATGAGCAGTTCTTC.